Shown below are 18 T cell receptor beta chains from a single sample sequenced in a study of cytomegalovirus exposure and HLA in healthy donors. A multiplex PCR was run with 60 Vbeta primers and 13 Jbeta primers. Sequenced by immunoSEQ multiplex PCR; TCRdb stores in-frame clones only, minus some. The sample includes more than 140,000 clones, 75% to 80% seen only once; the top ten take 0.55% to 0.8%. Sequences were obtained from PBMCs. Receptors were obtained from a male donor in good health and CMV-seronegative.

This chain connects TRBV19 to TRBJ1-2; a possible D gene is TRBD1 (6 bases). V was trimmed by 3 bases and J by 1 base, leaving 24 bases between them. The CDR3 covers 19 residues. CDR1 is LNHDA, CDR2 SQIVND, per germline (reference sequence). The CDR3 DNA reads as TGTGCCAGTAGTATCCCGAACAGGGTGGAGGAGGTGGTTAACTATGGCTACACCTTC. It specifies CASSIPNRVEEVVNYGYTF.

V and J are TRBV7-2 and TRBJ2-7; 10 nucleotides agree with TRBD2. Looked up from germline, CDR1 is SGHTA and CDR2 is FQGNSA. This CDR3 comprises 14 residues. V was pared by 6 bases and J by 3 bases, with 5 bases of the junction left unmatched. CDR3 residues: CASRDASGSYEQYF. The CDR3 nucleotides are TGTGCCAGCAGAGATGCTAGCGGGAGCTACGAGCAGTACTTC.

V gene TRBV7-9 combines with J gene TRBJ2-5; D is ambiguous. Germline-derived CDR1 and CDR2 are SEHNR and FQNEAQ (reference sequence). The CDR3 consists of 13 residues. Deletions cut 5 bases from V and 2 bases from J, with 9 bases between. For the CDR3, the DNA is TGTGCCAGCAGCCCCGACAAGCAAGAGACCCAGTACTTC. Amino acid sequence: CASSPDKQETQYF.

V gene TRBV6-4 combines with J gene TRBJ2-1, with TRBD2 identical over 10 bases. CDR3 size: 15 residues. The junction had 6 bases not matched to a gene; V was cut back by 3 bases and J by 7 bases. CDR1 is MRHNA, CDR2 SNTAGT, per germline. In nucleotides, the CDR3 is TGTGCCAGCAGTGAAAGGCCTAGCGGGGGAAATGAGCAGTTCTTC. As protein: CASSERPSGGNEQFF.

The rearrangement links TRBV2 to TRBJ2-1; D unresolved. The length of the CDR3 is 15 residues. Looked up from germline, CDR1 is SNHLY and CDR2 is FYNNEI. V shed 7 bases and J shed 2 bases, with 15 bases lying between them. CDR3 in amino acids: CASIPRRPAYNEQFF. In nucleotides, the CDR3 is TGTGCCAGCATCCCGCGGCGCCCCGCCTACAATGAGCAGTTCTTC. Using reference TRBV2 and TRBJ2-1 for the parts outside the CDR3, the full variable domain is EPEVTQTPSHQVTQMGQEVILRCVPISNHLYFYWYRQILGQKVEFLVSFYNNEISEKSEIFDDQFSVERPDGSNFTLKIRSTKLEDSAMYFCASIPRRPAYNEQFFGPGTRLTVL.

This clone was detected a few times. The rearrangement joins TRBV29-1 to TRBJ2-7; TRBD1 matches at 8 bases. V dropped 4 bases and J dropped 2; count of bases not matched to a gene: 4. Germline V gives CDR1 SQVTM, CDR2 ANQGSEA. The CDR3 runs to 13 residues. CDR3 coding DNA: TGCAGCGTTGGGCGACAGGGGACCTACGAGCAGTACTTC. Translation: CSVGRQGTYEQYF.

The chain combines TRBV27 with TRBJ2-1; 8 bases align to TRBD1. CDR1 and CDR2 from the germline V gene are MNHEY and SMNVEV (reference sequence). The J segment lost 0 bases and the V segment lost 5 bases, leaving 9 bases of the junction unmatched. There are 17 residues in the CDR3. CDR3 nucleotide sequence: TGTGCCAGCAGTACCCTGACAGGGGATAGCTCCTACAATGAGCAGTTCTTC. Protein product: CASSTLTGDSSYNEQFF.

This sequence joins TRBV5-1 and TRBJ1-3; D not certain. The CDR3 spans 13 residues. Germline V lookup: CDR1 SGHRS, CDR2 YFSETQ. V was pared by 3 bases and J by 4 bases, with 8 bases between. Here the CDR3 DNA reads TGCGCCAGCAGCTCGTACCAGGGAAACACCATATATTTT. Translation gives CASSSYQGNTIYF.

The J gene is TRBJ2-3, the V gene TRBV5-4, with D possibly being TRBD2 (7 bases). Trimming removed 2 bases from V and 2 bases from J, with 15 bases in between. The germline V gene has CDR1 SGHNT and CDR2 YYREEE (reference sequence). This CDR3 is 16 amino acids long. CDR3 sequence: CASSFGGRGLTDTQYF. In DNA form, the CDR3 reads TGTGCCAGCAGCTTCGGGGGGCGGGGACTCACAGATACGCAGTATTTT.

The CDR3 region has the DNA TGTGCCAGTAGTATAGATTCGGGACAGGGATACGAGCAGTACTTC. Protein: CASSIDSGQGYEQYF. V is TRBV19 and J is TRBJ2-7; 9 bases fit TRBD1. The CDR3 covers 15 residues. V trimming: 0 bases; J trimming: 4 bases; junction bases outside the gene matches: 4. Germline V gives CDR1 LNHDA, CDR2 SQIVND (reference sequence).

This chain links TRBV30 with TRBJ2-1, with 14 bases identical to TRBD2. V shed 2 bases, J shed 3 bases, and the junction held 3 bases outside the gene matches. Germline lookup yields CDR1 GTSNPN and CDR2 SVGIG (reference sequence). The CDR3 extends over 16 amino acids. As DNA, the CDR3 is TGTGCCTGGAGTCGGGGACTAGCGGGAGACTACAATGAGCAGTTCTTC. Protein sequence: CAWSRGLAGDYNEQFF.

The sample holds a few counts of this clone. V and J are TRBV9 and TRBJ2-1; 9 bases are a match to TRBD2. V lost 0 bases and J lost 4; bases outside the gene matches: 2. This CDR3 region has 15 residues. The germline V gene encodes CDR1 SGDLS and CDR2 YYNGEE. The CDR3: CASSVGTSDYNEQFF. CDR3 coding DNA: TGTGCCAGCAGCGTAGGGACTAGCGATTACAATGAGCAGTTCTTC.

This clone was seen a few times. V usage is TRBV5-6 and J usage is TRBJ2-7, with D unresolved. This CDR3 spans 13 amino acids. The V gene's germline CDR1 is SGHDT and CDR2 YYEEEE. V shed 0 bases and J shed 3 bases, with 7 bases lying between them. CDR3 region: CASSLERGYEQYF. The CDR3 nucleotides read TGTGCCAGCAGCTTGGAGAGAGGCTACGAGCAGTACTTC.

This chain links TRBV4-1 with TRBJ2-3; D may be TRBD2 (7 bases). The V end was cut by 0 bases, the J end by 0 bases, with 10 bases between. Per the germline V gene, CDR1 is MGHRA and CDR2 is YSYEKL. CDR3 length: 16 residues. Here the CDR3 DNA reads TGCGCCAGCAGCCAAGATGGGGGGGCCAGCACAGATACGCAGTATTTT. Residues: CASSQDGGASTDTQYF.

This clone appeared a single time. The rearrangement joins TRBV2 to TRBJ2-5, with D hard to call. Trimming cost V 4 bases and J 5 bases, with 5 bases left between them. Germline V gene sequence: CDR1 SNHLY, CDR2 FYNNEI. The length of the CDR3 is 11 residues. The CDR3 spells CASSGRETQYF. Here the CDR3 DNA reads TGTGCCAGCAGTGGCAGGGAGACCCAGTACTTC.

V and J are TRBV5-1 and TRBJ1-3, with TRBD1 matching 7 bases. V shed 4 bases, J shed 0 bases, and the junction held 4 bases outside the gene matches. This CDR3 is 15 amino acids long. Germline V gene lookup returns CDR1 SGHRS and CDR2 YFSETQ. CDR3 DNA: TGCGCCAGCAGCGCGGGACAGCTCTCTGGAAACACCATATATTTT. Amino acid sequence: CASSAGQLSGNTIYF.

The chain joins TRBV28 to TRBJ1-5; 7 bases match TRBD1. This CDR3 comprises 13 residues. J was trimmed by 6 bases and V by 4 bases; bases with no gene match: 3. In germline, CDR1 is MDHEN, CDR2 SYDVKM. The CDR3 coding sequence is TGTGCCAGCAGTTACAGGGGCGGTCAGCCCCAGCATTTT. It is translated as CASSYRGGQPQHF.

The genes are TRBV6-5 and TRBJ2-3, with 10 bases fitting TRBD2. Germline CDR1 MNHEY, CDR2 SVGAGI. Trimming at V came to 0 bases and at J to 4 bases, leaving 4 bases not matched to a gene. The CDR3 loop spans 16 amino acids. The DNA for the CDR3 is TGTGCCAGCAGTTACTCCCCTAGCGGGAGTCCAGATACGCAGTATTTT. As protein: CASSYSPSGSPDTQYF.